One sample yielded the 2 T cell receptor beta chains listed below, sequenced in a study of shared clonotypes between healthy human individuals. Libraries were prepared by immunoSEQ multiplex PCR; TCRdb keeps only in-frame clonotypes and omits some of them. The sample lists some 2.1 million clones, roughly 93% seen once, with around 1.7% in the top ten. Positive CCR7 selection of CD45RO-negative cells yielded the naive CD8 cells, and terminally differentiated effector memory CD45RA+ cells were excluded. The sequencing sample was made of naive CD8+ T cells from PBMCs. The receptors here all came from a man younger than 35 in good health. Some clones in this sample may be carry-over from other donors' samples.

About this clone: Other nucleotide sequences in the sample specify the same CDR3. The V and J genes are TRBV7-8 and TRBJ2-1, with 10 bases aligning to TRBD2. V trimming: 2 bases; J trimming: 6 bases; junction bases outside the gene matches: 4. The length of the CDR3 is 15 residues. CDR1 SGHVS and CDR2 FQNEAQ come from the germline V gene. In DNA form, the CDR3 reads TGTGCCAGCAGCTTACTAGCGGGGGCTCCCAATGAGCAGTTCTTC. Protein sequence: CASSLLAGAPNEQFF.

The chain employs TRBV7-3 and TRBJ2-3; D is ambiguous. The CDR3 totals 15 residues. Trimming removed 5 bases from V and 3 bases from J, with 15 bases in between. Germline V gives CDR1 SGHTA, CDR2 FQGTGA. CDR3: CASSPLSRRTDTQYF. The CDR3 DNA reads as TGTGCCAGCAGCCCCCTGAGCAGGAGAACAGATACGCAGTATTTT. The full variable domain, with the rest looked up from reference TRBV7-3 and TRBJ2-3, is GAGVSQTPSNKVTEKGKYVELRCDPISGHTALYWYRQSLGQGPEFLIYFQGTGAADDSGLPNDRFFAVRPEGSVSTLKIQRTERGDSAVYLCASSPLSRRTDTQYFGPGTRLTVL.